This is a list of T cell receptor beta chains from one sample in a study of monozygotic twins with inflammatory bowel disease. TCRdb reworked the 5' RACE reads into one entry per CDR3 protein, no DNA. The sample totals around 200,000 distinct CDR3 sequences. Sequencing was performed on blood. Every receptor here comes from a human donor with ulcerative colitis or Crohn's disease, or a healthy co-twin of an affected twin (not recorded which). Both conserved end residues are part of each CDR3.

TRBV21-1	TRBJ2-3	CASHAGTSTDTQYF
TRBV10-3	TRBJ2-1	CAISTGVHEQFF
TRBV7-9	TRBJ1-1	CASSPDRREAFF
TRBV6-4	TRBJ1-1	CASSGDSDEAFF
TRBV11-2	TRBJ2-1	CASSLVLAGSYNEQFF
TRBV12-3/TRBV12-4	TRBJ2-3	CASTPEASTDTQYF
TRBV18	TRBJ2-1	CASSPPGVIAGPYNEQFF
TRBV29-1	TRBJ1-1	CSVRGHLNTEAFF
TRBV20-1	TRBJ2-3	CSARDPRTSGGRTDTQYF
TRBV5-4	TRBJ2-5	CASSLGGANQETQYF
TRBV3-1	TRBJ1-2	CASSQDSVIGTTYGYTF
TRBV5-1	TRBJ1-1	CASSRDRGSTEAFF
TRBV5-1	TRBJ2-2	CASGSGGPNTGELFF
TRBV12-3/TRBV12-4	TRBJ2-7	CASTLSSGAYEQYF
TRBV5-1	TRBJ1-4	CASSMGQSTNEKLFF
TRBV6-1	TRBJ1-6	CASNGGPLSSYNSPLHF
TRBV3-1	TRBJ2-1	CASSPRAGERDNEQFF
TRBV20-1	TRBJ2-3	CSARERINTDTQYF
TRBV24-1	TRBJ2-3	CATSERGGSTDTQYF
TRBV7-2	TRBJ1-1	CASSLGGQGGTEAFF
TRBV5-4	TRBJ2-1	CASSLYGTRNEQFF
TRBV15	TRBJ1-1	CATSSDSNTEAFF
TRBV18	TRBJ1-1	CASSRDAKMNTEAFF
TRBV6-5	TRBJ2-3	CASSYSKGRTDTQYF
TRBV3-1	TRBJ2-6	CASSQDASGVNVLTF
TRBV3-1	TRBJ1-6	CASSQGGRTDNSPLHF
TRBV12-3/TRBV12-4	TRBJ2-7	CASSPTSGASYEQYF
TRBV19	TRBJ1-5	CASSTDPVGGVQPQHF
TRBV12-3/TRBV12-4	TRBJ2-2	CASTGSWYQRELFF
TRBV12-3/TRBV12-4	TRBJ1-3	CASSLPGTGGNTIYF
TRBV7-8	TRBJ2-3	CASSPGGDTQYF
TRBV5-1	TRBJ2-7	CASSLSTGEAYEQYF
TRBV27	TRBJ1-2	CASSLSGQGGGYTF
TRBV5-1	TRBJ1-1	CASSTPKFEFSGGGTEAFF
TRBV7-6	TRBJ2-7	CASSSSGEQYF
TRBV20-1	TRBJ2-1	CSARLPGQGSYNEQFF
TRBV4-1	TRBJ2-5	CASSQGTSLYLETQYF
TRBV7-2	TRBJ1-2	CASGILGYGYTF
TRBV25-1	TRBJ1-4	CASSHRGSLEKLFF
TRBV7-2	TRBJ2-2	CASNRARGVPGELFF
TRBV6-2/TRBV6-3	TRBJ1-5	CASKSGTPSNQPQHF